The clone carrying this T cell receptor (beta chain) was observed a single time. This sample was taken from a study of blood T cell repertoires in COVID-19. Study as a whole: COVID-19 samples, acute and convalescent, were from the United States, Italy and Spain. The analysed material was cDNA or gDNA that came from T cells, B-cell-depleted T cells, or PBMCs.

Sequenced by immunoSEQ multiplex PCR; TCRdb stores in-frame clones only, minus some. The sample has under 300,000 clones, about 86% seen once. Looked up from germline, CDR1 is SGHDN and CDR2 is FVKESK. J gave up 3 bases and V 4 bases, and 5 bases lay outside the gene matches. The CDR3 runs to 14 residues. The chain recombines TRBV14 with TRBJ2-7; TRBD1 agrees at 8 bases. The source material was peripheral blood. The receptor was isolated from a woman of 80 years or more with acute or convalescent COVID-19. Here the CDR3 reads CASSLRQGFYEQYF. DNA for the CDR3: TGTGCCAGCAGCCTGAGACAGGGGTTCTACGAGCAGTACTTC.